This T cell receptor (beta chain) was sequenced for a study of shared clonotypes between healthy human individuals. The overall study: Two women and three men aged 18 to 49 served as donors. Overall study results and limits: About 5% was the fraction of naive CD4 clonotypes found shared across several donors.

On this clone itself: What it binds is not known.

As processed by the authors: Junction-only immunoSEQ data arrived without quality scores, meaning filtering differed. Method: immunoSEQ multiplex PCR; TCRdb's copy keeps in-frame clones and lacks some. From that table come the V and J calls and clone size; the DNA was used to work out D and trimming. The sample carries 2.3 million or so clones, over 90% recorded once. Trimming left V 5 bases short and J 4 bases short, with 6 bases between. Germline V gene sequence: CDR1 SGHVS, CDR2 FQNEAQ. CDR3 length equals 11 residues. Sample: naive CD4+ T cells from PBMCs. Described subset: CD45RA+ positively selected. The chain employs TRBV7-8 and TRBJ2-7, with D possibly being TRBD2 (5 bases). The sequence was obtained from a man aged 18 to 29 in good health. Some clones in this sample may be carry-over from other donors' samples. The CDR3 region is CASSRGYEQYF. DNA of the CDR3: TGTGCCAGCAGCAGAGGGTACGAGCAGTACTTC.